This entry lists 6 T cell receptor beta chains sequenced from one sample in a study of CD8 T cells in Susac syndrome. Random hexamers were used to reverse transcribe an amount of roughly 0.45 to 1 ug RNA. TCRdb re-derived calls from the immunoSEQ multiplex PCR reads in MiXCR, one entry per CDR3 protein. The profile shows around 130,000 distinct CDR3 sequences, approximately 95% of them singletons. Source material: CD4+ T cells from PBMCs. The origin of the receptors is a human donor with multiple sclerosis.

V and J are TRBV2 and TRBJ2-3; D might be TRBD2 (6 bases). Germline CDR1 reads SNHLY; CDR2 reads FYNNEI. This CDR3 has 14 amino acids. Trimming left V 8 bases short and J 4 bases short, with 16 bases between. The CDR3 DNA reads TGTGCCAGCCTCCCGGGACTCCCCCCAGATACGCAGTATTTT. Residues: CASLPGLPPDTQYF.

This clonotype showed up just once. The V gene is TRBV7-9, the J gene TRBJ2-7; 7 nucleotides line up with TRBD1. Germline CDR1 is SEHNR and CDR2 is FQNEAQ (reference sequence). J was trimmed by 0 bases and V by 2 bases; bases with no gene match: 10. CDR3 length: 17 residues. In DNA, the CDR3 is TGTGCCAGCAGCTTACCTATTGGACAGGAACACTCCTACGAGCAGTACTTC. Amino acid sequence: CASSLPIGQEHSYEQYF. Based on the CDR3 plus reference TRBV7-9 and TRBJ2-7, the full variable domain is DTGVSQNPRHKITKRGQNVTFRCDPISEHNRLYWYRQTLGQGPEFLTYFQNEAQLEKSRLLSDRFSAERPKGSFSTLEIQRTEQGDSAMYLCASSLPIGQEHSYEQYFGPGTRLTVT.

The CDR3 DNA follows: TGCAGTGCTCGACAGGGGGCAGGGAGGCCCCAGCATTTT. Its protein is CSARQGAGRPQHF. This sequence joins TRBV20-1 and TRBJ1-5; 10 bases map to TRBD1. Germline V lookup: CDR1 DFQATT, CDR2 SNEGSKA (reference sequence). The CDR3 loop spans 13 amino acids. With 5 bases clipped from V and 9 bases from J, the junction kept 7 bases outside the gene matches.

V and J are TRBV28 and TRBJ2-4, with TRBD1 as a possible D gene (7 bases). Germline-derived CDR1 and CDR2 are MDHEN and SYDVKM. The CDR3 runs 14 residues. Trimming took off 10 bases at V and 1 base at J, with 14 bases between the two ends. The CDR3 reads CATLQGRAKNIQYF. Here the CDR3 DNA reads TGTGCCACCTTACAGGGGAGGGCCAAAAACATTCAGTACTTC.

V usage is TRBV2 and J usage is TRBJ2-5; no clear D gene. The length of the CDR3 is 14 residues. V was clipped by 6 bases and J by 4 bases, with 15 bases between them. Germline V gives CDR1 SNHLY, CDR2 FYNNEI. In DNA form, the CDR3 reads TGTGCCAGCAGCGACCGTGATCGATTAGAGACCCAGTACTTC. The encoded protein is CASSDRDRLETQYF.

V usage is TRBV29-1 and J usage is TRBJ2-7, with a tentative D call TRBD2 (6 bases). V dropped 5 bases and J dropped 6 bases, with 20 bases sitting between them. CDR3 length: 14 amino acids. Germline values: CDR1 SQVTM, CDR2 ANQGSEA. For the CDR3, the DNA is TGCAGCGTTCCTGCAGCTGCTGTGGGGGGCGAGCAGTACTTC. Amino acid sequence: CSVPAAAVGGEQYF.